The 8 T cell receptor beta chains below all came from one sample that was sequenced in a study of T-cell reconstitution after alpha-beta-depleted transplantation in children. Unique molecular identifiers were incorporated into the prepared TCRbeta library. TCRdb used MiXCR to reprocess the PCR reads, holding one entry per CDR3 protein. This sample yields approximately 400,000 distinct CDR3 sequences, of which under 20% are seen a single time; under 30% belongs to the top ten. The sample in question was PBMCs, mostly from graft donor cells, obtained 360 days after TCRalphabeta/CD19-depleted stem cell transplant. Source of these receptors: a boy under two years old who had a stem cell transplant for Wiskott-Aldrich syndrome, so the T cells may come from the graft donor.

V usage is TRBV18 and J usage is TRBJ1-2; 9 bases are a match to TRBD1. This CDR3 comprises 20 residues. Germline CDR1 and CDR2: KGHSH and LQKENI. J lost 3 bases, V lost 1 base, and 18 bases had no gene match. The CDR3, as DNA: TGTGCCAGCTCACCACGTACTAAATACCGGGACAGGGTAAATGACTATGGCTACACCTTC. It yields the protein CASSPRTKYRDRVNDYGYTF.

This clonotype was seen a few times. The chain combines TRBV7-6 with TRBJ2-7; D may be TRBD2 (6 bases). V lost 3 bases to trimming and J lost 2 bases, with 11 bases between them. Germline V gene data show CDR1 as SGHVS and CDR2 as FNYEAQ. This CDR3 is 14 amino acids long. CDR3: CASSFRLVPYEQYF. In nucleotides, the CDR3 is TGTGCCAGCAGCTTTCGACTAGTTCCCTACGAGCAGTACTTC.

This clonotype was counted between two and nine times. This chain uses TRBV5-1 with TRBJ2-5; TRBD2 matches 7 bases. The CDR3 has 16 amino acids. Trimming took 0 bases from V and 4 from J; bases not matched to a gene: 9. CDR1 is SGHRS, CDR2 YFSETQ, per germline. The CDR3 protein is CASSLVLREIGETQYF. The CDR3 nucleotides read TGCGCCAGCAGCTTGGTTCTGCGGGAGATCGGAGAGACCCAGTACTTC. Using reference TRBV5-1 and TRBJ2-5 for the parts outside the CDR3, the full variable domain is KAGVTQTPRYLIKTRGQQVTLSCSPISGHRSVSWYQQTPGQGLQFLFEYFSETQRNKGNFPGRFSGRQFSNSRSEMNVSTLELGDSALYLCASSLVLREIGETQYFGPGTRLLVL.

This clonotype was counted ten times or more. The DNA for the CDR3 is TGTGCCAGCACATCTGGAAGGGTATCCTACAATGAGCAGTTCTTC. Its translation: CASTSGRVSYNEQFF. The genes are TRBV12-3 or TRBV12-4 and TRBJ2-1; D is unclear. The CDR3 covers 15 residues. V was cut by 7 bases and J by 1 base, with 14 bases left in between.

For the CDR3, the DNA is TGTGCCAGCAGCTTAAGCAGGGCTACGCGCGAGCAGTACTTC. It is translated as CASSLSRATREQYF. The chain is built from TRBV7-2 and TRBJ2-7, with D maybe TRBD1 (5 bases). The CDR3 spans 14 residues. Germline loops: CDR1 SGHTA, CDR2 FQGNSA. Trimming cost V 2 bases and J 6 bases, with 14 bases left between them.

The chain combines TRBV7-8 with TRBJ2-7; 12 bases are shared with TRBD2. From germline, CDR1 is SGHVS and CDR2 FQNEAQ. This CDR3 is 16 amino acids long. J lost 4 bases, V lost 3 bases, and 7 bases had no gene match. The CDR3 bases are TGTGCCAGCAGCTTGAAAGGGACTAGCGGGTATTACGAGCAGTACTTC. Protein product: CASSLKGTSGYYEQYF.

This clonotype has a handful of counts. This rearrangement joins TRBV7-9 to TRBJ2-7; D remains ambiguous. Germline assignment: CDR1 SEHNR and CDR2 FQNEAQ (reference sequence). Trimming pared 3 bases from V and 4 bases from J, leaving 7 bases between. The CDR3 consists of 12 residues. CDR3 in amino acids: CASSFKEYEQYF. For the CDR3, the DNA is TGTGCCAGCAGCTTTAAGGAGTACGAGCAGTACTTC.

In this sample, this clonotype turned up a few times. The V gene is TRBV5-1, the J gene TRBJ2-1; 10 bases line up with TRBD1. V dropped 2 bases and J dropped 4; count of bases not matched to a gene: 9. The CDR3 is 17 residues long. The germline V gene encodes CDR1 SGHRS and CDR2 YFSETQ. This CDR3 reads CASSFTGTGANYNEQFF. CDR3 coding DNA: TGCGCCAGCAGCTTCACCGGGACAGGGGCGAATTACAATGAGCAGTTCTTC.